Included here is one TCR beta chain sequence, with context. Profiling relied on immunoSEQ multiplex PCR, and the TCRdb table lists in-frame clones only, not all of them. Among around 80,000 clones listed, approximately 83% were seen once. These data come from a study of blood T cell repertoires in COVID-19. About the research overall: From the United States, Italy and Spain came samples of acute and convalescent COVID-19.

CDR3 length: 14 residues. Germline V lookup: CDR1 MRHNA, CDR2 SNTAGT. The J segment lost 6 bases and the V segment lost 8 bases, leaving 9 bases of the junction unmatched. The specimen sequenced was peripheral blood. The J gene is TRBJ2-1, the V gene TRBV6-4; 8 bases fit TRBD1. The TCR was taken from a human donor in a cohort sampled during active COVID-19. Here the CDR3 DNA reads TGTGCCAGCCACCCAGGGGGCCCCGGCAATGAGCAGTTCTTC. Amino acids: CASHPGGPGNEQFF.